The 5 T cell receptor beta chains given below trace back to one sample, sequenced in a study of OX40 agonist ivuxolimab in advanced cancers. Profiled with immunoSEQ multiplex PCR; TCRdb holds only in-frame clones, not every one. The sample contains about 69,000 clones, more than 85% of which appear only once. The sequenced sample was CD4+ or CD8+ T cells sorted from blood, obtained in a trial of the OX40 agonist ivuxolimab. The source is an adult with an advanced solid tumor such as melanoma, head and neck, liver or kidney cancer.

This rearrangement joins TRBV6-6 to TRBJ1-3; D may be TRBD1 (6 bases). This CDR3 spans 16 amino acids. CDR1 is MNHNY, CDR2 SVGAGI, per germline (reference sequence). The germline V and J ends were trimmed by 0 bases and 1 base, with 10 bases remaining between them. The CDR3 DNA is TGTGCCAGCAGTTACTCAGCCAGGGGATCTGGAAACACCATATATTTT. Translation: CASSYSARGSGNTIYF.

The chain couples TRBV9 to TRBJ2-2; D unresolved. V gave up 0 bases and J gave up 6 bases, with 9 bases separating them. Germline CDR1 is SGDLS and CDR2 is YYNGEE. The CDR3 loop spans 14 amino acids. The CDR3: CASSVESIAGELFF. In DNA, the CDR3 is TGTGCCAGCAGCGTAGAGTCTATCGCCGGGGAGCTGTTTTTT.

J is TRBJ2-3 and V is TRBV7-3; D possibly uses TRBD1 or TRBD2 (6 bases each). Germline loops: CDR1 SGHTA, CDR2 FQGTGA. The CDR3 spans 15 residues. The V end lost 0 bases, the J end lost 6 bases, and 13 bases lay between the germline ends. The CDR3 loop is CASSLTVRGRDTQYF. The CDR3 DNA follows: TGTGCCAGCAGCTTAACGGTCCGGGGGCGGGATACGCAGTATTTT. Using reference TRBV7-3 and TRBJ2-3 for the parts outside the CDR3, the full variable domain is GAGVSQTPSNKVTEKGKYVELRCDPISGHTALYWYRQSLGQGPEFLIYFQGTGAADDSGLPNDRFFAVRPEGSVSTLKIQRTERGDSAVYLCASSLTVRGRDTQYFGPGTRLTVL.

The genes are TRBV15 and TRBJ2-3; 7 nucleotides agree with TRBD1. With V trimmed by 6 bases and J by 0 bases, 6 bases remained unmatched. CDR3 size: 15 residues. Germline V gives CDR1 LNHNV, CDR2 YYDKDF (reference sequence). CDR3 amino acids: CATRTTGLSTDTQYF. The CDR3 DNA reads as TGTGCCACCAGGACGACAGGGCTAAGCACAGATACGCAGTATTTT.

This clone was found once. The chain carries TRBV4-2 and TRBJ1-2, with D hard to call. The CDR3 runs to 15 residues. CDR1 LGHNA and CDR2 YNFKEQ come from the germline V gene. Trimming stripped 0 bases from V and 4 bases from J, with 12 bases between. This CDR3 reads CASSQEAGESYGYTF. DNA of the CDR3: TGTGCCAGCAGCCAAGAGGCAGGAGAGAGCTATGGCTACACCTTC.